These 9 T cell receptor beta chains were sequenced from one sample in a study of PD-1 blockade in mismatch repair-deficient tumors. TCRdb keeps only in-frame clones here, not all; method: immunoSEQ multiplex PCR. Of fewer than 100,000 clones in the sample, approximately 81% were seen once. The sequencing used peripheral blood, collected 12 weeks after starting pembrolizumab. Source of these receptors: an adult with mismatch repair-deficient cancer.

DNA for the CDR3: TGTGCCAGTAAGGACAGGAGTTCCTACAATGAGCAGTTCTTC. Translating gives CASKDRSSYNEQFF. The V gene is TRBV19, the J gene TRBJ2-1; 7 nucleotides line up with TRBD1. CDR3 length equals 14 residues. Germline V gene data show CDR1 as LNHDA and CDR2 as SQIVND (reference sequence). The J segment lost 1 base and the V segment lost 7 bases, leaving 4 bases of the junction unmatched.

The chain joins TRBV28 to TRBJ2-1; no definite D call. Germline CDR1 reads MDHEN; CDR2 reads SYDVKM. The CDR3 is made up of 12 amino acids. The V and J ends lost 1 base and 8 bases respectively, with 6 bases between them. The CDR3 loop reads CASSLFVDEQFF. CDR3 in DNA: TGTGCCAGCAGTTTATTCGTAGATGAGCAGTTCTTC.

The J gene is TRBJ1-5, the V gene TRBV19, with D unclear. Germline V gene sequence: CDR1 LNHDA, CDR2 SQIVND (reference sequence). The length of the CDR3 is 15 residues. The V and J ends lost 4 bases and 4 bases respectively, with 14 bases between them. The CDR3 sequence: CASSTLTRQNQPQHF. For the CDR3, the DNA is TGTGCCAGTAGTACCTTGACAAGACAAAATCAGCCCCAGCATTTT.

This chain links TRBV6-5 with TRBJ2-5, with 7 nucleotides matching TRBD1. CDR3 size: 14 residues. V shed 5 bases, J shed 4 bases, and the junction held 7 bases outside the gene matches. Germline V gives CDR1 MNHEY, CDR2 SVGAGI. The CDR3 region is CASSTDSGGETQYF. For the CDR3, the DNA is TGTGCCAGCAGTACCGATTCAGGGGGAGAGACCCAGTACTTC.

This chain links TRBV5-1 with TRBJ1-2; 7 nucleotides align to TRBD1. In germline, CDR1 is SGHRS, CDR2 YFSETQ. The CDR3 runs to 15 residues. The ends lost 4 bases at V and 3 bases at J; junction bases unmatched: 9. CDR3 nucleotide sequence: TGCGCCAGCAGCCCCACCGGGGACAGAGACTATGGCTACACCTTC. This encodes CASSPTGDRDYGYTF.

In this sample, this clone turned up a few times. The gene calls are TRBV5-1 and TRBJ2-1; D not resolved. V lost 0 bases to trimming and J lost 4 bases, with 14 bases between them. Germline V gene sequence: CDR1 SGHRS, CDR2 YFSETQ. This CDR3 has 16 residues. The CDR3 spells CASSLAIGSGYNEQFF. The CDR3 nucleotides read TGCGCCAGCAGCTTGGCCATCGGATCTGGGTACAATGAGCAGTTCTTC.

This clone occurred a few times. In the same sample, other DNA sequences code for this CDR3. The rearrangement uses TRBV6-1 and TRBJ1-1, with TRBD1 matching 9 bases. This CDR3 is built from 14 residues. J gave up 5 bases and V 4 bases, and 5 bases lay outside the gene matches. Germline V gene data show CDR1 as MNHNS and CDR2 as SASEGT. CDR3 sequence (DNA): TGTGCCAGCAGTGTCGACAGGGGGGATACTGAAGCTTTCTTT. Residues: CASSVDRGDTEAFF.

Details on this clone: One end of the junction varies from germline; a read error may be responsible. The V call is TRBV4-2, the J call TRBJ2-1; D gene unclear. Germline CDR1 is LGHNA and CDR2 is YNFKEQ. The length of the CDR3 is 15 residues. As DNA, the CDR3 is TGTGCCAGCACCCAAAATAGGAGCTCCTACAATGAGCAGTTCTTC. Translation gives CASTQNRSSYNEQFF.

This chain links TRBV19 with TRBJ1-4; TRBD1 agrees at 8 bases. Trimming took 8 bases from V and 4 from J; bases not matched to a gene: 9. The CDR3 totals 15 residues. Germline V CDR1 and CDR2: LNHDA, SQIVND (reference sequence). DNA for the CDR3: TGTGCCAGTCGCGATGCAGGGGGCGGTAATGAAAAACTGTTTTTT. This gives the protein CASRDAGGGNEKLFF.